Shown below are 24 T cell receptor beta chains from a single sample sequenced in a study of blood T cell repertoires in COVID-19. Data came from immunoSEQ multiplex PCR; TCRdb stores just in-frame clones and leaves some out. Of over 200,000 clones in the sample, about nine tenths are singletons; the top ten hold less than 3%. The sequenced material came from peripheral blood. These receptors originate from a man aged 25-45 years with COVID-19, enrolled during active disease.

This chain joins TRBV6-1 and TRBJ1-6; no firm D call. CDR3 length equals 16 residues. Per germline, CDR1 MNHNS and CDR2 SASEGT. V lost 2 bases to trimming and J lost 0 bases, with 8 bases between them. CDR3 residues: CASSEYRSSYNSPLHF. In DNA, the CDR3 is TGTGCCAGCAGTGAATATCGGAGCTCCTATAATTCACCCCTCCACTTT.

The V call is TRBV28, the J call TRBJ1-5; D is possibly TRBD1 (5 bases). The ends were cut back, 8 bases at V and 7 bases at J, with 15 bases in the middle. CDR3 length: 13 residues. The germline V gene encodes CDR1 MDHEN and CDR2 SYDVKM. CDR3 sequence: CASVLGGSQPQHF. In DNA, the CDR3 is TGTGCCAGCGTGTTGGGGGGGAGCCAGCCCCAGCATTTT.

The chain couples TRBV20-1 to TRBJ2-5; a weak D match, TRBD2 (6 bases). V was clipped by 3 bases and J by 2 bases, with 13 bases between them. From germline, CDR1 is DFQATT and CDR2 SNEGSKA (reference sequence). The CDR3 sequence is 14 residues long. The CDR3 spells CSASWEEQQETQYF. In DNA form, the CDR3 reads TGCAGTGCTAGTTGGGAGGAACAGCAAGAGACCCAGTACTTC.

The V and J genes are TRBV24-1 and TRBJ2-1; 7 positions agree with TRBD2. The CDR3 covers 14 residues. Germline lookup yields CDR1 KGHDR and CDR2 SFDVKD. V was clipped by 1 base and J by 6 bases; unmatched bases: 2. CDR3 amino acids: CATSDLAGSNEQFF. The DNA for the CDR3 is TGTGCCACCAGTGATTTAGCGGGGTCCAATGAGCAGTTCTTC.

A note on this clone: This CDR3 is also generated by other DNA sequences in the sample. This CDR3 reads CASSLGTAGNTIYF. As DNA, the CDR3 is TGTGCCAGCAGCTTAGGGACTGCTGGAAACACCATATATTTT. The V call is TRBV7-2, the J call TRBJ1-3; D gene ambiguous. V lost 1 base and J lost 2, with 6 bases in between. Germline loops: CDR1 SGHTA, CDR2 FQGNSA. This CDR3 contains 14 residues.

The rearrangement links TRBV24-1 to TRBJ1-5, with unresolved D. CDR3 length: 15 amino acids. In germline, CDR1 is KGHDR, CDR2 SFDVKD. V dropped 1 base and J dropped 3 bases, with 9 bases sitting between them. CDR3 sequence reads: CATSDFPEINQPQHF. CDR3 bases: TGTGCCACCAGTGATTTCCCAGAAATCAATCAGCCCCAGCATTTT.

With respect to this clone: The junction departs from the called germline gene at one end, perhaps through a read error. Written as DNA, the CDR3 is TGTGCCACCAGTTCTAGCGATCAGCCCCAGCATTTT. This encodes CATSSSDQPQHF. The V gene is TRBV15, the J gene TRBJ1-5; no clear D gene. This CDR3 region has 12 residues. Per the germline V gene, CDR1 is LNHNV and CDR2 is YYDKDF (reference sequence).

The chain has TRBV5-1 and TRBJ2-1, with TRBD2 identical over 7 bases. V was pared by 0 bases and J by 9 bases, with 9 bases of the junction left unmatched. Germline V gene sequence: CDR1 SGHRS, CDR2 YFSETQ. This CDR3 contains 15 residues. CDR3 coding DNA: TGCGCCAGCAGCTTGGATACCTGGCGGGGGAGTGAGCAGTTCTTC. It encodes CASSLDTWRGSEQFF. Looking up the rest from reference TRBV5-1 and TRBJ2-1 gives the full variable domain: KAGVTQTPRYLIKTRGQQVTLSCSPISGHRSVSWYQQTPGQGLQFLFEYFSETQRNKGNFPGRFSGRQFSNSRSEMNVSTLELGDSALYLCASSLDTWRGSEQFFGPGTRLTVL.

The gene calls are TRBV12-3 or TRBV12-4 and TRBJ2-7; D possibly corresponds to TRBD1 (5 bases). V was cut by 6 bases and J by 7 bases, with 16 bases left in between. The CDR3 runs to 13 residues. The chain's CDR3 is CASSSRRQTEQYF. CDR3 nucleotides: TGTGCCAGCAGCTCCCGACGACAGACGGAGCAGTACTTC.

This sequence joins TRBV11-3 and TRBJ2-7, with 8 bases aligning to TRBD2. After removal of 2 bases from V and 6 bases from J, the junction contained 0 bases not matched to a gene. Germline CDR1 and CDR2: SGHNT and YENEEA. The CDR3 length is 12 residues. The CDR3 is CASSLSGGEQYF. CDR3 nucleotide sequence: TGTGCCAGCAGCTTAAGCGGGGGCGAGCAGTACTTC.

V and J are TRBV2 and TRBJ1-2; D is unresolved. V lost 6 bases and J 1 base, leaving 3 bases between the germline ends. Germline V gene sequence: CDR1 SNHLY, CDR2 FYNNEI. This CDR3 region has 11 residues. CDR3 loop: CASSLNYGYTF. CDR3 bases: TGTGCCAGCAGCCTTAACTATGGCTACACCTTC.

This clone occurred a few times. The J gene is TRBJ2-3, the V gene TRBV4-2, with 12 bases fitting TRBD2. The V and J ends lost 4 bases and 4 bases, in that order; junction bases with no gene match: 6. The CDR3 consists of 16 residues. Looked up from germline, CDR1 is LGHNA and CDR2 is YNFKEQ. For the CDR3, the DNA is TGTGCCAGCAGCCTTACTAGCGGGAGGAGCTCAGATACGCAGTATTTT. Protein product: CASSLTSGRSSDTQYF.

The chain is built from TRBV24-1 and TRBJ2-7; no definite D call. CDR1 is KGHDR and CDR2 is SFDVKD in the germline V gene. Between the trimmed V and J ends, which lost 2 bases and 4 bases, there was a span of 2 bases. The CDR3 is 11 amino acids. DNA for the CDR3: TGTGCCACCAGTGATTCTTACGAGCAGTACTTC. It translates to CATSDSYEQYF.

A word on this clone: The sample contains more than one DNA sequence encoding this CDR3. The chain employs TRBV5-1 and TRBJ2-1; 8 bases fit TRBD2. CDR1 and CDR2 (germline): SGHRS, YFSETQ. The CDR3 totals 15 residues. With V trimmed by 4 bases and J by 3 bases, 6 bases remained unmatched. CDR3 protein: CASSLLAGNYNEQFF. In nucleotides, the CDR3 is TGCGCCAGCAGCCTCTTAGCGGGGAACTACAATGAGCAGTTCTTC. The full variable domain, in which reference TRBV5-1 and TRBJ2-1 provide the parts outside the CDR3, is KAGVTQTPRYLIKTRGQQVTLSCSPISGHRSVSWYQQTPGQGLQFLFEYFSETQRNKGNFPGRFSGRQFSNSRSEMNVSTLELGDSALYLCASSLLAGNYNEQFFGPGTRLTVL.

The DNA of the CDR3 is TGTGCTAGTGGTTCGAGGCCACTTCTTTACGAGCAGTACTTC. Encoded protein: CASGSRPLLYEQYF. This chain joins TRBV12-5 and TRBJ2-7; D gene unclear. The CDR3 has 14 amino acids. V lost 4 bases, J lost 4 bases, and 14 bases lay in between. In germline, CDR1 is LGHNT, CDR2 FRNRAP.

The chain employs TRBV5-5 and TRBJ1-6; possibly TRBD1 for D (5 bases). V gave up 2 bases and J gave up 6 bases, with 27 bases separating them. The CDR3 has 20 amino acids. Germline-derived CDR1 and CDR2 are SGHKS and YYEKEE (reference sequence). CDR3 bases: TGTGCCAGCAGCTTATATTTGTTGGCTGGCGGGGCTGCAAGTAATTCACCCCTCCACTTT. It codes for CASSLYLLAGGAASNSPLHF.

The chain links TRBV6-5 to TRBJ1-5, with a possible D match to TRBD1 (6 bases). In germline, CDR1 is MNHEY, CDR2 SVGAGI. V was shortened by 6 bases and J by 7 bases, with 16 bases between the two germline ends. There are 14 residues in the CDR3. CDR3 amino acids: CASSNRERGQPQHF. Written as DNA, the CDR3 is TGTGCCAGCAGCAACAGGGAGAGGGGACAGCCCCAGCATTTT.

The rearrangement joins TRBV9 to TRBJ2-1; D not resolved. Germline loops: CDR1 SGDLS, CDR2 YYNGEE. The CDR3 sequence is 13 residues long. The V end was cut by 2 bases, the J end by 4 bases, with 7 bases between. The CDR3 loop reads CASSVSGYNEQFF. As DNA, the CDR3 is TGTGCCAGCAGCGTCTCGGGTTACAATGAGCAGTTCTTC. The variable domain in full, with the rest retrieved from reference TRBV9 and TRBJ2-1, is DSGVTQTPKHLITATGQRVTLRCSPRSGDLSVYWYQQSLDQGLQFLIQYYNGEERAKGNILERFSAQQFPDLHSELNLSSLELGDSALYFCASSVSGYNEQFFGPGTRLTVL.

The CDR3: CASSIGTSGRGSYNEQFF. The CDR3 nucleotides read TGTGCCAGCAGCATCGGGACTAGCGGGAGGGGGTCCTACAATGAGCAGTTCTTC. V gene TRBV13 combines with J gene TRBJ2-1; TRBD2 matches 16 bases. V was clipped by 5 bases and J by 1 base; unmatched bases: 5. Germline V gives CDR1 PRHDT, CDR2 FYEKMQ (reference sequence). The CDR3 sequence is 18 residues long.

The CDR3 here is CASGLGLAGVTGELFF. The DNA for the CDR3 is TGTGCTAGTGGTTTGGGACTAGCGGGGGTCACCGGGGAGCTGTTTTTT. V is TRBV12-5 and J is TRBJ2-2; TRBD2 agrees at 12 bases. The V and J ends lost 1 base and 4 bases, in that order; junction bases with no gene match: 1. Germline lookup yields CDR1 LGHNT and CDR2 FRNRAP. The CDR3 has 16 amino acids.

The genes are TRBV5-1 and TRBJ2-7; D remains unclear. The CDR3 totals 15 residues. Germline lookup yields CDR1 SGHRS and CDR2 YFSETQ. V was pared by 1 base and J by 0 bases, with 11 bases between. The CDR3 here is CASSLRSGASYEQYF. The CDR3 DNA sequence: TGCGCCAGCAGCTTGAGGTCAGGTGCCTCCTACGAGCAGTACTTC. Together with reference TRBV5-1 and TRBJ2-7, the CDR3 gives the full variable domain: KAGVTQTPRYLIKTRGQQVTLSCSPISGHRSVSWYQQTPGQGLQFLFEYFSETQRNKGNFPGRFSGRQFSNSRSEMNVSTLELGDSALYLCASSLRSGASYEQYFGPGTRLTVT.

V usage is TRBV4-2 and J usage is TRBJ2-1; D may be TRBD1 (6 bases). Germline V CDR1 and CDR2: LGHNA, YNFKEQ. The V gene lost 0 bases and the J gene lost 7 bases, with 13 bases spanning the gap. The CDR3 extends over 15 amino acids. The DNA of the CDR3 is TGTGCCAGCAGCCAAGATTGGCCGGGACATAATGAGCAGTTCTTC. This sequence encodes CASSQDWPGHNEQFF.

The V gene is TRBV6-6, the J gene TRBJ1-2; 8 bases are shared with TRBD1. The length of the CDR3 is 14 residues. Germline CDR1 reads MNHNY; CDR2 reads SVGAGI (reference sequence). J was trimmed by 6 bases and V by 2 bases; bases with no gene match: 5. Written as DNA, the CDR3 is TGTGCCAGCAGTTACCCAGGGGGCGGGGATGGCTACACCTTC. This codes for CASSYPGGGDGYTF.

CDR3 protein: CASSVVTGPNQPQHF. In DNA form, the CDR3 reads TGTGCCAGCAGCGTAGTGACAGGGCCCAATCAGCCCCAGCATTTT. The chain recombines TRBV9 with TRBJ1-5; TRBD1 agrees at 7 bases. The length of the CDR3 is 15 residues. The germline gives CDR1 SGDLS, CDR2 YYNGEE. V was clipped by 0 bases and J by 3 bases; unmatched bases: 3.